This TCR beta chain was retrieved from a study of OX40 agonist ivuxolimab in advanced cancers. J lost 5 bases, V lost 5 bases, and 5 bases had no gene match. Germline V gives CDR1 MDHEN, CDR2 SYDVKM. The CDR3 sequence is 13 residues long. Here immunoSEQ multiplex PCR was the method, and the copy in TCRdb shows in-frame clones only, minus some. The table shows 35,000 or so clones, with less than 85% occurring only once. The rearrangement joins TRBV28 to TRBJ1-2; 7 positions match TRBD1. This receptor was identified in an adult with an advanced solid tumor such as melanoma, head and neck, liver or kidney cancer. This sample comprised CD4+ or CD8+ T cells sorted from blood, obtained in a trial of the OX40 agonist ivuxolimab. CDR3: CASSPQGGYGYTF. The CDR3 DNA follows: TGTGCCAGCAGTCCCCAGGGGGGGTATGGCTACACCTTC.